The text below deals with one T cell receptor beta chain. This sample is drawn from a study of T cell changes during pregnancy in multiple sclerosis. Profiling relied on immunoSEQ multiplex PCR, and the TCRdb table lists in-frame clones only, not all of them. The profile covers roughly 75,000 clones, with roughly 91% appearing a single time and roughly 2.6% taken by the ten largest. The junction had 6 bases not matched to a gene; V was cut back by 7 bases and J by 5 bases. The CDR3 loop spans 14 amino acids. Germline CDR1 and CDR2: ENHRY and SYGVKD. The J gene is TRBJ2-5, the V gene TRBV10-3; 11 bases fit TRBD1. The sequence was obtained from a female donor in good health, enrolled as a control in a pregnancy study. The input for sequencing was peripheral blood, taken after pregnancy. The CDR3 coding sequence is TGTGCCATCAAAGGGACAGGGGGACATGAGACCCAGTACTTC. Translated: CAIKGTGGHETQYF.